This is a list of T cell receptor beta chains from one sample in a study of post-analysis software for immune sequencing data. TCRdb itself ran the PCR reads through MiXCR, one entry per CDR3 protein. The sample records hundreds of thousands of distinct CDR3 sequences, less than 35% being singletons. The sample taken for sequencing was blood. Every receptor here comes from a girl under 18 with multiple sclerosis. CDR3s include the opening cysteine and the closing phenylalanine or tryptophan. The D gene is left open where the match is weak. Expanded clones get a size class; other rows say once, few or many, or leave the size out.

V	size	J	D	CDR3	DNA
TRBV27	.	TRBJ2-3	.	CASKGRLDTQYF	TGTGCCAGCAAGGGGAGACTAGATACGCAGTATTTT
TRBV10-3	many	TRBJ2-7	.	CAISDHLGRMGEQYF	TGTGCCATCAGTGATCACCTGGGAAGAATGGGCGAGCAGTACTTC
TRBV9	few	TRBJ2-1	.	CASSVEGRGNEQFF	TGTGCCAGCAGCGTAGAGGGCAGGGGAAATGAGCAGTTCTTC
TRBV12-3/TRBV12-4	.	TRBJ2-1	TRBD1	CASRWDRAHNEQFF	TGTGCCAGCAGATGGGACAGGGCCCACAATGAGCAGTTCTTC
TRBV24-1	.	TRBJ1-1	.	CATSGTGSTEAFF	TGTGCCACCAGTGGAACAGGGAGCACTGAAGCTTTCTTT
TRBV7-2	.	TRBJ2-6	.	CASSYHRRTGANVLTF	TGTGCCAGCAGCTACCACAGGCGGACAGGGGCCAACGTCCTGACTTTC
TRBV11-2	few	TRBJ2-1	.	CASRVISSGEQFF	TGTGCCAGCAGGGTCATTAGCAGCGGTGAGCAGTTCTTC
TRBV29-1	few	TRBJ2-3	.	CSADTRQARGTDTQYF	TGCAGCGCAGATACCCGGCAGGCGAGGGGGACAGATACGCAGTATTTT
TRBV7-2	many	TRBJ2-3	.	CASVSGRGTDTQYF	TGTGCCAGCGTCAGCGGTAGGGGAACAGATACGCAGTATTTT
TRBV5-5	.	TRBJ2-3	.	CASSWVGADTQYF	TGTGCCAGCAGCTGGGTCGGCGCAGATACGCAGTATTTT
TRBV2	.	TRBJ2-3	TRBD1	CASSRDRTSTDTQYF	TGTGCCAGCAGTCGGGACAGGACTAGCACAGATACGCAGTATTTT
TRBV7-8	.	TRBJ2-7	TRBD1	CASSTLRTGIYEQYF	TGTGCCAGCAGCACCCTGAGGACAGGGATCTACGAGCAGTACTTC
TRBV14	.	TRBJ2-7	TRBD2	CASDSIAGGNYEQYF	TGTGCCAGCGACTCAATAGCGGGAGGGAATTACGAGCAGTACTTC
TRBV7-9	many	TRBJ2-7	TRBD1	CASRSDRGDHEQYF	TGTGCCAGCAGATCCGACAGGGGTGACCACGAGCAGTACTTC
TRBV5-1	.	TRBJ2-1	TRBD2	CASRSSGGAYNEQFF	TGCGCCAGCAGGTCTAGCGGGGGGGCCTACAATGAGCAGTTCTTC
TRBV28	few	TRBJ2-4	.	CASSFVANRVGIAKNIQYF	TGTGCCAGCAGTTTTGTAGCTAACAGGGTGGGGATAGCCAAAAACATTCAGTACTTC
TRBV6-5	few	TRBJ1-4	.	CASTRLGGFNEKLFF	TGTGCCAGCACGCGGTTGGGGGGCTTTAATGAAAAACTGTTTTTT
TRBV3-1	few	TRBJ2-1	TRBD1	CASSQVPGQGIDEQFF	TGTGCCAGCAGCCAAGTTCCGGGACAGGGGATCGATGAGCAGTTCTTC
TRBV2	few	TRBJ2-1	.	CASTDGTISYNEQFF	TGTGCCAGCACAGACGGAACGATCTCCTACAATGAGCAGTTCTTC
TRBV6-1	many	TRBJ2-5	.	CASSEAKRTETQYF	TGTGCCAGCAGTGAAGCGAAGCGGACGGAGACCCAGTACTTC
TRBV7-9	few	TRBJ1-2	TRBD1	CASSPSLATGDGYTF	TGTGCCAGCAGCCCCTCCCTAGCGACAGGGGACGGCTACACCTTC
TRBV29-1	few	TRBJ1-1	.	CSVRMNTEAFF	TGCAGCGTCCGCATGAACACTGAAGCTTTCTTT
TRBV10-3	.	TRBJ1-5	TRBD1	CATSATGDTQPQHF	TGTGCCACCAGCGCTACAGGGGACACTCAGCCCCAGCATTTT
TRBV4-3	.	TRBJ2-1	TRBD2	CASSQDSRSVAGTYEQFF	TGCGCCAGCAGCCAAGATTCACGGAGTGTAGCGGGAACGTATGAGCAGTTCTTC
TRBV6-5	.	TRBJ2-5	.	CASSFYDSSETQYF	TGTGCCAGCAGTTTCTACGACAGCTCAGAGACCCAGTACTTC
TRBV4-1	.	TRBJ2-1	.	CASSPGPGSSYNEQFF	TGCGCCAGCAGCCCCGGGCCGGGGAGCTCCTACAATGAGCAGTTCTTC
TRBV6-5	.	TRBJ1-2	.	CAGSSPGQKYGYTF	TGTGCCGGCAGTTCCCCCGGACAGAAATATGGCTACACCTTC
TRBV24-1	.	TRBJ2-1	.	CATSGQGELYNEQFF	TGTGCCACCAGCGGGCAGGGAGAGCTCTACAATGAGCAGTTCTTC
TRBV25-1	.	TRBJ2-5	TRBD2	CASQPGRGGGETQYF	TGTGCCAGCCAACCCGGGAGGGGAGGGGGAGAGACCCAGTACTTC
TRBV9	.	TRBJ1-2	TRBD1	CASSGRDSNYGYTF	TGTGCCAGCAGCGGGAGGGACAGTAACTATGGCTACACCTTC
TRBV7-9	few	TRBJ2-7	.	CASSSVGVEQYF	TGTGCCAGCAGCTCTGTCGGGGTCGAGCAGTACTTC
TRBV4-3	.	TRBJ1-2	.	CASSQNHPGERDGYTF	TGCGCCAGCAGCCAAAATCACCCGGGGGAGAGGGATGGCTACACCTTC
TRBV2	.	TRBJ1-6	.	CATVGGRDRAPLHF	TGTGCCACAGTCGGAGGCAGGGACCGGGCACCCCTCCACTTT
TRBV5-6	few	TRBJ2-7	TRBD2	CASSFTGLAGVAEQYF	TGTGCCAGCAGCTTCACAGGTCTAGCGGGAGTCGCCGAGCAGTACTTC
TRBV29-1	once	TRBJ2-3	.	CSVVLSSDTPTDTQYF	TGCAGCGTTGTTTTGTCTAGCGACACACCCACAGATACGCAGTATTTT
TRBV20-1	.	TRBJ1-4	.	CSAKGPGNEKLFF	TGCAGTGCCAAGGGACCGGGTAATGAAAAACTGTTTTTT
TRBV10-3	few	TRBJ2-5	.	CAISERRPMEETQYF	TGTGCCATCAGTGAGCGGCGGCCTATGGAAGAGACCCAGTACTTC
TRBV10-3	many	TRBJ2-5	.	CAISSTSAETQYF	TGTGCCATCAGTTCGACTAGTGCAGAGACCCAGTACTTC
TRBV7-2	.	TRBJ2-6	.	CASSTGLSGANVLTF	TGTGCCAGCAGCACAGGCCTCTCTGGGGCCAACGTCCTGACTTTC
TRBV7-9	few	TRBJ2-6	.	CASADSSGANVLTF	TGTGCCAGCGCCGACAGCTCTGGGGCCAACGTCCTGACTTTC
TRBV29-1	many	TRBJ2-7	TRBD1	CSVAVTGSHEQYF	TGCAGCGTTGCCGTGACAGGGAGTCACGAGCAGTACTTC
TRBV20-1	many	TRBJ2-1	.	CSARGPGNEQFF	TGCAGTGCTAGAGGGCCGGGAAATGAGCAGTTCTTC
TRBV6-5	.	TRBJ2-1	.	CASSRRGFYNEQFF	TGTGCCAGCAGCCGACGGGGCTTCTACAATGAGCAGTTCTTC
TRBV29-1	.	TRBJ1-5	.	CSVGAPDQPQHF	TGCAGCGTTGGGGCACCCGATCAGCCCCAGCATTTT
TRBV12-3/TRBV12-4	once	TRBJ1-2	.	CASSPRRAAGNYGYTF	TGTGCCAGCAGTCCCCGCCGGGCGGCTGGTAACTATGGCTACACCTTC
TRBV4-3	.	TRBJ2-1	.	CASSQDIVGANNEQFF	TGCGCCAGCAGCCAAGATATAGTGGGAGCTAACAATGAGCAGTTCTTC
TRBV5-1	few	TRBJ1-5	.	CASSPGLTPNQPQHF	TGCGCCAGCAGCCCCGGGCTTACACCGAATCAGCCCCAGCATTTT
TRBV28	.	TRBJ1-5	.	CASSLGHVIQPQHF	TGTGCCAGCAGCCTCGGACATGTAATACAGCCCCAGCATTTT
TRBV4-3	many	TRBJ2-3	TRBD2	CASSQGLAGTDTQYF	TGTGCCAGCAGCCAGGGACTAGCGGGGACAGATACGCAGTATTTT
TRBV2	.	TRBJ2-7	TRBD2	CAGKPGLATYEQYF	TGTGCCGGCAAGCCGGGACTAGCTACCTACGAGCAGTACTTC
TRBV7-8	.	TRBJ2-1	TRBD2	CASSLADLAGIYNEQFF	TGTGCCAGCAGCTTAGCAGATCTAGCGGGAATCTACAATGAGCAGTTCTTC
TRBV7-2	few	TRBJ2-1	TRBD1	CASSSPGTGIRTDNEQFF	TGTGCCAGCAGCTCTCCCGGGACAGGGATCCGAACTGACAATGAGCAGTTCTTC
TRBV5-1	.	TRBJ2-7	.	CASSAQGTPSKQYF	TGCGCCAGCAGCGCCCAAGGGACTCCTTCCAAGCAGTACTTC
TRBV2	few	TRBJ2-7	.	CASSVGVEQGPSTYEQYF	TGTGCCAGCAGTGTTGGGGTAGAGCAGGGGCCCTCGACCTACGAGCAGTACTTC
TRBV28	.	TRBJ2-1	.	CASSLQFGQFF	TGTGCCAGCAGTTTACAATTTGGGCAGTTCTTC
TRBV27	few	TRBJ1-5	.	CASRNRGGQSNQPQHF	TGTGCCAGCAGGAATAGGGGTGGGCAGAGCAATCAGCCCCAGCATTTT
TRBV4-2	.	TRBJ2-3	TRBD1	CASSDDRVDTDTQYF	TGTGCCAGCAGCGACGACAGGGTAGACACAGATACGCAGTATTTT
TRBV6-6	many	TRBJ2-1	TRBD2	CASSYSGGAADNEQFF	TGTGCCAGCAGTTACTCCGGGGGGGCGGCTGACAATGAGCAGTTCTTC